Listed here is a single TCR beta chain. An end of the junction differs from the germline gene, which may be a read error. Data came from immunoSEQ multiplex PCR; TCRdb stores just in-frame clones and leaves some out. The sample holds more than 70,000 clones; roughly 94% are singletons and the top ten take roughly 0.28%. Germline-derived CDR1 and CDR2 are MDHEN and SYDVKM. The CDR3 covers 13 residues. This sample stems from a study of technical replicates of blood from a few donors. The chain employs TRBV28 and TRBJ2-2, with D possibly TRBD1 on 5 matching bases. This clonotype was obtained from a human donor in good health. The specimen sequenced was T cells isolated from PBMCs. The CDR3 loop reads CASSLLGPGELFF. The CDR3 DNA sequence: TGTGCCAGCAGCTTATTGGGGCCCGGGGAGCTGTTTTTT.